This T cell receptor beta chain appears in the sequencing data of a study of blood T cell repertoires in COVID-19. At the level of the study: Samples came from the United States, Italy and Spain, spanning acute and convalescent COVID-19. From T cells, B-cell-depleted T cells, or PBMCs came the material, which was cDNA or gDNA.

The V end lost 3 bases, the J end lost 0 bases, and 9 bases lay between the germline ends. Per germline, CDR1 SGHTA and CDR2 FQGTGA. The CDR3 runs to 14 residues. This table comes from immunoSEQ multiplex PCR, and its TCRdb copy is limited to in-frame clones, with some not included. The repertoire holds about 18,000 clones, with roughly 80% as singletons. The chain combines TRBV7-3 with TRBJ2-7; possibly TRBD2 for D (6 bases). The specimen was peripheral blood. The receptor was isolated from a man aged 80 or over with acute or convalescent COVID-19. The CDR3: CASSLGTHSYEQYF. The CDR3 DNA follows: TGTGCCAGCAGCTTGGGGACTCACTCCTACGAGCAGTACTTC.